This is a list of T cell receptor beta chains from one sample in a study of response to subunit inactivated influenza vaccine. One entry per CDR3 protein, called by TCRdb with MiXCR from the RT-PCR reads. The sample consists of hundreds of thousands of distinct CDR3 sequences, 11% of them appearing once. This same sample was also part of a study on T cells expressing NK-cell markers.

The specimen comprised PBMCs from blood, sampled on the day of vaccination. These receptors all stem from a man in his forties or fifties who received an inactivated influenza vaccine. The CDR3 runs from the conserved cysteine through the conserved F or W. A D gene is named only where the DNA matches it firmly. The size field is filled for only some rows; it gives once, few, many or a size class.

J gene	D gene	V gene	clone size	CDR3 DNA	CDR3 protein
TRBJ2-1	NA	TRBV6-2/TRBV6-3	few	TGTGCCAGCAGGCCTACGGGGGAACCAACCTACAATGAGCAGTTCTTC	CASRPTGEPTYNEQFF
TRBJ2-5	NA	TRBV5-1	many	TGCGCCAGCAGCTTGAATACAGGGAGACAAGAGACCCAGTACTTC	CASSLNTGRQETQYF
TRBJ2-1	TRBD2	TRBV5-1	few	TGCGCCAGCAGCGTTAGCGGGGGGACCAACAATGAGCAGTTCTTC	CASSVSGGTNNEQFF
TRBJ2-7	NA	TRBV12-3/TRBV12-4	few	TGTGCCAGCAGTCCACAGTCGACCTACGAGCAGTACTTC	CASSPQSTYEQYF
TRBJ1-2	NA	TRBV7-9	few	TGTGCCAGCAGCTTAGCGGAATCGGATAACTATGGCTACACCTTC	CASSLAESDNYGYTF
TRBJ2-5	NA	TRBV12-3/TRBV12-4	NA	TGTGCCAGCAGTTTAGGCATGGAGACCCAGTACTTC	CASSLGMETQYF
TRBJ2-7	TRBD2	TRBV5-1	few	TGCGCCAGCAGCTTGGAGTCTAGCGGGGGCCTTTACGAGCAGTACTTC	CASSLESSGGLYEQYF
TRBJ2-7	NA	TRBV4-1	many	TGCGCCAGCAGCCAAGTAATTGACAGCACCTACGAGCAGTACTTC	CASSQVIDSTYEQYF
TRBJ2-2	NA	TRBV6-2/TRBV6-3	few	TGTGCCAGCAACGGGGGCTACACCGGGGAGCTGTTTTTT	CASNGGYTGELFF
TRBJ2-1	TRBD2	TRBV20-1	NA	TGCAGTGCTAGATTCCGGGCCCTAGCGGGAGTAGGGTCCAATGAGCAGTTCTTC	CSARFRALAGVGSNEQFF
TRBJ2-2	NA	TRBV29-1	few	TGCAGCGGGGCACGAGGGTCTTCGAACACCGGGGAGCTGTTTTTT	CSGARGSSNTGELFF
TRBJ2-2	NA	TRBV7-8	NA	TGTGCCAGCAGCTTAGCGCCCTGGATGCGGAGTTTGGAGCTGTTTTTT	CASSLAPWMRSLELFF
TRBJ2-1	NA	TRBV6-2/TRBV6-3	NA	TGTGCCAGCAGTTACTCGAGGGCCTACAATGAGCAGTTCTTC	CASSYSRAYNEQFF
TRBJ2-1	TRBD2	TRBV6-1	NA	TGTGCCAGCAGTAGAAGCGGGGGGAAGGATGAGCAGTTCTTC	CASSRSGGKDEQFF
TRBJ2-3	TRBD2	TRBV6-5	few	TGTGCCAGCAGTTACTACGGGACTAGCGGGGGGGCCAGTACAGATACGCAGTATTTT	CASSYYGTSGGASTDTQYF
TRBJ2-2	TRBD2	TRBV29-1	NA	TGCAGCGCCATAGCGGGAGGGAACACCGGGGAGCTGTTTTTT	CSAIAGGNTGELFF
TRBJ2-5	TRBD1	TRBV5-8	few	TGTGCCAGCAGCTTAACTCGGGACAGGGGAACCGAGACCCAGTACTTC	CASSLTRDRGTETQYF
TRBJ2-1	NA	TRBV5-1	NA	TGCGCCAGCAGCTGGGTAAACGCGGGTGAGCAGTTCTTC	CASSWVNAGEQFF
TRBJ1-2	NA	TRBV7-9	NA	TGTGCCAGCAGCCAACCCCAGGTGGCTAACTATGGCTACACCTTC	CASSQPQVANYGYTF
TRBJ1-5	NA	TRBV19	NA	TGTGCCAGTAACGACATTAGCAATCAGCCCCAGCATTTT	CASNDISNQPQHF
TRBJ2-7	NA	TRBV6-2/TRBV6-3	NA	TGTGCCAGCAGCCACCTCGGGAGCTCCTACGAGCAGTACTTC	CASSHLGSSYEQYF
TRBJ2-7	NA	TRBV5-1	NA	TGCGCCAGCAGAACCTCCATGGCCTACGAGCAGTACTTC	CASRTSMAYEQYF
TRBJ2-5	TRBD2	TRBV4-2	NA	TGTGCCAGCAGCCAAGAACTAGCGGGGGAGACCCAGTACTTC	CASSQELAGETQYF
TRBJ2-4	NA	TRBV20-1	NA	TGCAGTGCTAGAGCCCGACCGGGCGGGGCCAAAAACATTCAGTACTTC	CSARARPGGAKNIQYF
TRBJ2-1	TRBD2	TRBV20-1	many	TGCAGTGCTAGAGATCTCCGGGGACTAGCGGGAGTGATTGAGCAGTTCTTC	CSARDLRGLAGVIEQFF
TRBJ2-3	TRBD2	TRBV5-1	many	TGCGCCAGCAGCTTGGGCCTACATGCTAGCGGGGCGACGTCTATGGGCACAGATACGCAGTATTTT	CASSLGLHASGATSMGTDTQYF
TRBJ1-1	TRBD1	TRBV20-1	few	TGCAGTGCTAGAGATCGAGGGGACAGCGGCACTGAAGCTTTCTTT	CSARDRGDSGTEAFF
TRBJ2-5	NA	TRBV28	many	TGTGCCAGCAGGCAGTTGGGGAGGGGGCTGCAAGAGACCCAGTACTTC	CASRQLGRGLQETQYF
TRBJ2-1	NA	TRBV3-1	few	TGTGCCAGCATTATGGGGGGGGCCTCAGGAGAGCAGTTCTTC	CASIMGGASGEQFF
TRBJ2-1	NA	TRBV7-8	NA	TGTGCCAGCAGCCCTCTGTTTAAACACCTCCTCCCCAATGAGCAGTTCTTC	CASSPLFKHLLPNEQFF
TRBJ2-3	NA	TRBV6-1	few	TGTGCCAGCAGTGAGACAGCTAGCACAGATACGCAGTATTTT	CASSETASTDTQYF
TRBJ2-5	TRBD2	TRBV28	few	TGTGCCAGCAGTATAGCGGGATATAAGTACTTC	CASSIAGYKYF
TRBJ2-4	NA	TRBV28	few	TGTGCCAGCAGTTCGACCTCCTTGGGCTTGGGCATTCAGTACTTC	CASSSTSLGLGIQYF
TRBJ2-2	TRBD2	TRBV3-1	NA	TGTGCCAGCAGCCAAGCTCCAGCGGGAGTTGGCGGGGAGCTGTTTTTT	CASSQAPAGVGGELFF